A selection of T cell receptor beta chains follows, all from one sample in a study of T-cell reconstitution after alpha-beta-depleted transplantation in children. MiXCR, run by TCRdb on the PCR reads, gives a single entry per CDR3 protein. This repertoire shows 200,000 to 250,000 distinct CDR3 sequences, 7.5% to 9.5% found once; its top ten account for less than 8%. This specimen consisted of PBMCs, mostly from graft donor cells, obtained 180 days after TCRalphabeta/CD19-depleted stem cell transplant. Receptors were obtained from a male patient under 18 who had a stem cell transplant for acute lymphoblastic leukemia, so the T cells may come from the graft donor. CDR3s include the opening cysteine and the closing phenylalanine or tryptophan. A D gene is named only where the DNA matches it firmly. Some rows mark clone size as missing; the rest say once, few, many or name a class of expanded clone.

v_call: TRBV19
j_call: TRBJ2-5
d_call: -
clone_size: -
cdr3_nt: TGTGCCAGTAGTACAGGAGAAGAGACCCAGTACTTC
cdr3_aa: CASSTGEETQYF

v_call: TRBV20-1
j_call: TRBJ2-7
d_call: TRBD1
clone_size: many
cdr3_nt: TGCAGTGCGAGACAGGGACAGGTGGGCTACGAGCAGTACTTC
cdr3_aa: CSARQGQVGYEQYF

v_call: TRBV7-2
j_call: TRBJ2-5
d_call: -
clone_size: many
cdr3_nt: TGTGCCAGCAGCTTATGGGTTGAAAAAGAGACCCAGTACTTC
cdr3_aa: CASSLWVEKETQYF

v_call: TRBV28
j_call: TRBJ1-5
d_call: -
clone_size: many
cdr3_nt: TGTGCCAGCAGTTTAGACGACGGTTTCAGCAATCAGCCCCAGCATTTT
cdr3_aa: CASSLDDGFSNQPQHF

v_call: TRBV20-1
j_call: TRBJ2-7
d_call: -
clone_size: few
cdr3_nt: TGCAGTGCTAGTATTCTGCTAGCGCCAACCTACGAGCAGTACTTC
cdr3_aa: CSASILLAPTYEQYF

v_call: TRBV7-9
j_call: TRBJ2-6
d_call: -
clone_size: few
cdr3_nt: TGTGCCAGCAGGAATTCTGGGGCCAACGTCCTGACTTTC
cdr3_aa: CASRNSGANVLTF

v_call: TRBV11-2
j_call: TRBJ2-2
d_call: -
clone_size: -
cdr3_nt: TGTGCCAGCAGCTTAGTCGGAGGCGGCGGGGAGCTGTTTTTT
cdr3_aa: CASSLVGGGGELFF

v_call: TRBV20-1
j_call: TRBJ2-1
d_call: -
clone_size: many
cdr3_nt: TGCAGTGCTAAAGGCGAGTACAATGAGCAGTTCTTC
cdr3_aa: CSAKGEYNEQFF

v_call: TRBV5-1
j_call: TRBJ2-2
d_call: -
clone_size: few
cdr3_nt: TGCGCCAGCAGCTTGTCGGGGGCCCTAAAAACCGGGGAGCTGTTTTTT
cdr3_aa: CASSLSGALKTGELFF

v_call: TRBV9
j_call: TRBJ2-2
d_call: -
clone_size: many
cdr3_nt: TGTGCCAGCAGCGTAGAGGGCGGGGAGCTGTTTTTT
cdr3_aa: CASSVEGGELFF

v_call: TRBV11-2
j_call: TRBJ1-1
d_call: TRBD1
clone_size: many
cdr3_nt: TGTGCCAGCAGGCCAGGGGGCACTGAAGCTTTCTTT
cdr3_aa: CASRPGGTEAFF

v_call: TRBV10-3
j_call: TRBJ2-7
d_call: TRBD2
clone_size: many
cdr3_nt: TGTGCCATCAGTGTGCGGGGGACCTCCTACGAGCAGTACTTC
cdr3_aa: CAISVRGTSYEQYF

v_call: TRBV18
j_call: TRBJ1-2
d_call: -
clone_size: many
cdr3_nt: TGTGCCAGCTCAGTTGGACAGTTAGGCTACACCTTC
cdr3_aa: CASSVGQLGYTF

v_call: TRBV29-1
j_call: TRBJ1-1
d_call: -
clone_size: many
cdr3_nt: TGCAGCGTTGGAGGGTGGACTGAAGCTTTCTTT
cdr3_aa: CSVGGWTEAFF

v_call: TRBV24-1
j_call: TRBJ1-5
d_call: -
clone_size: few
cdr3_nt: TGTGCCACCAGTGATCGGGACCGAGACAATCAGCCCCAGCATTTT
cdr3_aa: CATSDRDRDNQPQHF

v_call: TRBV7-9
j_call: TRBJ1-6
d_call: -
clone_size: -
cdr3_nt: TGTGCCAGCAGCTTAGTGATGGCTGGAGCCGATAATTCACCCCTCCACTTT
cdr3_aa: CASSLVMAGADNSPLHF

v_call: TRBV7-3
j_call: TRBJ2-2
d_call: TRBD1
clone_size: many
cdr3_nt: TGTGCCAGCAGCTTAGCCCCCAACAGGGGGAGTTATGGGGAGCTGTTTTTT
cdr3_aa: CASSLAPNRGSYGELFF

v_call: TRBV28
j_call: TRBJ2-4
d_call: -
clone_size: many
cdr3_nt: TGTGCCAGCAGTTTAGAGAAAATTCAGTACTTC
cdr3_aa: CASSLEKIQYF

v_call: TRBV5-1
j_call: TRBJ1-2
d_call: -
clone_size: many
cdr3_nt: TGCGCCAGCAGCTTGGCCGGAGCCCCTACTAACTATGGCTACACCTTC
cdr3_aa: CASSLAGAPTNYGYTF

v_call: TRBV27
j_call: TRBJ1-4
d_call: -
clone_size: once
cdr3_nt: TGTGCCAGCAGTTTGAGGGACGGTGCTAATGAAAAACTGTTTTTT
cdr3_aa: CASSLRDGANEKLFF

v_call: TRBV19
j_call: TRBJ2-5
d_call: -
clone_size: many
cdr3_nt: TGTGCCAGTAGTGTTATTCAGGAAGAGACCCAGTACTTC
cdr3_aa: CASSVIQEETQYF

v_call: TRBV25-1
j_call: TRBJ2-7
d_call: TRBD1
clone_size: many
cdr3_nt: TGTGCCAGCATCCCTACAGGGGGGACCTACGAGCAGTACTTC
cdr3_aa: CASIPTGGTYEQYF

v_call: TRBV4-3
j_call: TRBJ1-1
d_call: -
clone_size: many
cdr3_nt: TGCGCCAGCAGCCCAAGAGCTCAGCTGGACACTGAAGCTTTCTTT
cdr3_aa: CASSPRAQLDTEAFF

v_call: TRBV7-9
j_call: TRBJ2-3
d_call: -
clone_size: many
cdr3_nt: TGTGCCAGCAGCTTCGACCCGGGACTTTTCACAGATACGCAGTATTTT
cdr3_aa: CASSFDPGLFTDTQYF

v_call: TRBV29-1
j_call: TRBJ2-5
d_call: -
clone_size: many
cdr3_nt: TGCAGCGTCCGGGACACCCCTCGCCAAGAGACCCAGTACTTC
cdr3_aa: CSVRDTPRQETQYF

v_call: TRBV10-2
j_call: TRBJ2-1
d_call: -
clone_size: many
cdr3_nt: TGCGCCAGCGGGGTGGGGAACAATGAGCAGTTCTTC
cdr3_aa: CASGVGNNEQFF

v_call: TRBV27
j_call: TRBJ1-2
d_call: TRBD1
clone_size: many
cdr3_nt: TGTGCCAGCAAGGGACAGGGGATCTTTGGCTATGGCTACACCTTC
cdr3_aa: CASKGQGIFGYGYTF

v_call: TRBV12-3/TRBV12-4
j_call: TRBJ2-3
d_call: -
clone_size: many
cdr3_nt: TGTGCCAGCAGTATAGGTAGCGGCCTCAGCACAGATACGCAGTATTTT
cdr3_aa: CASSIGSGLSTDTQYF

v_call: TRBV3-1
j_call: TRBJ2-1
d_call: -
clone_size: many
cdr3_nt: TGTGCCAGCAGCCCGTACGTGGCCAGCTCCTACAATGAGCAGTTCTTC
cdr3_aa: CASSPYVASSYNEQFF

v_call: TRBV18
j_call: TRBJ2-5
d_call: -
clone_size: many
cdr3_nt: TGTGCCAGCTCACCACTCGGCGGGGGCCCTCCCGAGACCCAGTACTTC
cdr3_aa: CASSPLGGGPPETQYF

v_call: TRBV24-1
j_call: TRBJ2-5
d_call: -
clone_size: many
cdr3_nt: TGTGCCACCAGTGATCCCGGGGGATCCCAAGAGACCCAGTACTTC
cdr3_aa: CATSDPGGSQETQYF

v_call: TRBV28
j_call: TRBJ1-1
d_call: TRBD1
clone_size: many
cdr3_nt: TGTGCCAGCAGTTTTGCAGGGGGGGGGGACACTGAAGCTTTCTTT
cdr3_aa: CASSFAGGGDTEAFF

v_call: TRBV19
j_call: TRBJ1-3
d_call: -
clone_size: many
cdr3_nt: TGTGCCAGTAGTATAGAGGCCTACTCTGGAAACACCATATATTTT
cdr3_aa: CASSIEAYSGNTIYF

v_call: TRBV24-1
j_call: TRBJ1-4
d_call: TRBD1
clone_size: few
cdr3_nt: TGTGCCACCAGTGACCCGAGGACAGGGGGCAACGCAACTAATGAAAAACTGTTTTTT
cdr3_aa: CATSDPRTGGNATNEKLFF

v_call: TRBV7-3
j_call: TRBJ2-5
d_call: -
clone_size: many
cdr3_nt: TGTGCCAGCAACCCCACGACGGGGGGCCAATCCTTTGGGGCCCAGTACTTC
cdr3_aa: CASNPTTGGQSFGAQYF

v_call: TRBV11-2
j_call: TRBJ1-1
d_call: -
clone_size: many
cdr3_nt: TGTGCCAGCAGCCAGGGATGGGGGGCTGAAGCTTTCTTT
cdr3_aa: CASSQGWGAEAFF

v_call: TRBV7-3
j_call: TRBJ2-1
d_call: TRBD2
clone_size: many
cdr3_nt: TGTGCCAGCAGCCCCACGATGGGGGCTAGCGGGGGGAATGAGCAGTTCTTC
cdr3_aa: CASSPTMGASGGNEQFF

v_call: TRBV5-4
j_call: TRBJ2-5
d_call: TRBD1
clone_size: few
cdr3_nt: TGTGCCAGCAGCCTTAAAGGACAGGGACGCGAGACCCAGTACTTC
cdr3_aa: CASSLKGQGRETQYF

v_call: TRBV27
j_call: TRBJ2-1
d_call: -
clone_size: many
cdr3_nt: TGTGCCAGCCTTGCTCGGCGGTCCCACCGCTACAATGAGCAGTTCTTC
cdr3_aa: CASLARRSHRYNEQFF

v_call: TRBV29-1
j_call: TRBJ2-2
d_call: -
clone_size: many
cdr3_nt: TGCAGCGTTCTCCTAACGGGCCCGAACACCGGGGAGCTGTTTTTT
cdr3_aa: CSVLLTGPNTGELFF

v_call: TRBV12-3/TRBV12-4
j_call: TRBJ2-3
d_call: -
clone_size: many
cdr3_nt: TGTGCCAGCACACAAGATACGCAGTATTTT
cdr3_aa: CASTQDTQYF